Shown below are 26 T cell receptor beta chains from a single sample sequenced in a study of T cell responses to AZD1222 COVID-19 vaccine. Sequencing used immunoSEQ multiplex PCR; TCRdb keeps in-frame clones, though not all of them. The sample contains 85,000 to 95,000 clones, roughly 89% of which appear only once. The sample was peripheral blood, taken on day 0 of AZD1222 vaccination. Receptor source: an adult in good health.

V gene TRBV6-4 combines with J gene TRBJ1-2; D is possibly TRBD1 (5 bases). The CDR3 covers 16 residues. Germline CDR1 MRHNA, CDR2 SNTAGT. V was clipped by 2 bases and J by 2 bases, with 15 bases between them. This CDR3 is CASSDGRHRGNYGYTF. CDR3 nucleotides: TGTGCCAGCAGTGACGGGCGGCACCGGGGGAACTATGGCTACACCTTC.

The J gene is TRBJ1-1, the V gene TRBV18, with D unclear. V was shortened by 0 bases and J by 6 bases, with 17 bases between the two germline ends. The germline CDR1 and CDR2 sequences are KGHSH and LQKENI. The CDR3 spans 16 residues. CDR3 bases: TGTGCCAGCTCACCACCGAGCGCCGGGTATCTCGCTGAAGCTTTCTTT. Its protein product is CASSPPSAGYLAEAFF.

The chain recombines TRBV13 with TRBJ2-7; 7 bases fit TRBD1. This CDR3 spans 15 amino acids. Germline loops: CDR1 PRHDT, CDR2 FYEKMQ (reference sequence). The J segment lost 7 bases and the V segment lost 4 bases, leaving 13 bases of the junction unmatched. CDR3 in amino acids: CASSSEIGTVGEQYF. In nucleotides, the CDR3 is TGTGCCAGCAGCTCTGAAATAGGGACAGTTGGTGAGCAGTACTTC. Together with reference TRBV13 and TRBJ2-7, the CDR3 gives the full variable domain: AAGVIQSPRHLIKEKRETATLKCYPIPRHDTVYWYQQGPGQDPQFLISFYEKMQSDKGSIPDRFSAQQFSDYHSELNMSSLELGDSALYFCASSSEIGTVGEQYFGPGTRLTVT.

The chain combines TRBV4-3 with TRBJ2-3; 8 bases line up with TRBD2. Germline values: CDR1 LGHNA, CDR2 YSLEER. The V and J ends lost 1 base and 11 bases, in that order; junction bases with no gene match: 5. The CDR3 has 13 residues. Here the CDR3 reads CASSQGSGGEQYF. Written as DNA, the CDR3 is TGCGCCAGCAGCCAAGGCTCCGGGGGGGAGCAGTATTTT.

A word on this clone: The junction and the germline gene differ at one end; a read error may be behind it. CDR3 in amino acids: CASSLGNRDSKMAF. CDR3 in DNA: TGCGCCAGCAGCTTGGGAAACCGGGACAGCAAAATGGCCTTT. The chain uses TRBV5-1 and TRBJ1-1; TRBD1 aligns across 7 bases. Germline V gene data show CDR1 as SGHRS and CDR2 as YFSETQ. This CDR3 comprises 14 residues.

This sequence joins TRBV29-1 and TRBJ1-2; no clear D gene. The CDR3 has 13 residues. V was trimmed by 7 bases and J by 0 bases, leaving 12 bases between them. Germline V gene data show CDR1 as SQVTM and CDR2 as ANQGSEA. The DNA for the CDR3 is TGCAGCGGGGCGGGCAGTTCTAACTATGGCTACACCTTC. It is translated as CSGAGSSNYGYTF.

This rearrangement joins TRBV5-4 to TRBJ1-4; TRBD1 agrees at 7 bases. This CDR3 comprises 15 residues. V dropped 1 base and J dropped 7; count of bases not matched to a gene: 7. Looked up from germline, CDR1 is SGHNT and CDR2 is YYREEE (reference sequence). The CDR3 DNA follows: TGTGCCAGCAGCTTGCGGCAGGGGGGTTTTGAAAAACTGTTTTTT. This sequence encodes CASSLRQGGFEKLFF.

The chain carries TRBV11-3 and TRBJ2-1; D gene ambiguous. Trimming left V 6 bases short and J 0 bases short, with 12 bases between. The CDR3 has 15 residues. The germline V gene has CDR1 SGHNT and CDR2 YENEEA. CDR3 sequence (DNA): TGTGCCAGCAGTTCCAATCCGGGCTCCTACAATGAGCAGTTCTTC. Protein: CASSSNPGSYNEQFF.

The CDR3 loop is CASSQDLPRLGSYNEQFF. The CDR3 DNA is TGTGCCAGCAGCCAAGATCTACCCAGGCTGGGGTCCTACAATGAGCAGTTCTTC. The chain combines TRBV4-2 with TRBJ2-1; D unclear. The V gene lost 0 bases and the J gene lost 1 base, with 16 bases spanning the gap. This CDR3 region has 18 residues. Germline V gives CDR1 LGHNA, CDR2 YNFKEQ.

The chain's CDR3 is CASSLSRDSGADTQYF. For the CDR3, the DNA is TGTGCCAGCAGCTTGTCCCGGGACAGTGGAGCAGATACGCAGTATTTT. The chain joins TRBV5-8 to TRBJ2-3; 7 bases agree with TRBD1. J was trimmed by 4 bases and V by 1 base; bases with no gene match: 9. Germline V gene lookup returns CDR1 SGHTS and CDR2 YDEGEE. CDR3 length equals 16 residues.

The rearrangement joins TRBV7-2 to TRBJ2-1; a weak D match, TRBD2 (7 bases). Germline V gene sequence: CDR1 SGHTA, CDR2 FQGNSA. This CDR3 contains 16 residues. V was shortened by 3 bases and J by 5 bases, with 17 bases between the two germline ends. The CDR3 region is CASSFMAGASNNEQFF. The CDR3 DNA sequence: TGTGCCAGCAGCTTTATGGCGGGGGCATCCAACAATGAGCAGTTCTTC.

The rearrangement uses TRBV3-1 (or the pseudogene TRBV3-2) and TRBJ1-2; D might be TRBD1 (6 bases). Per the germline V gene, CDR1 is LGHDT and CDR2 is YNNKEL (reference sequence). Trimming took off 0 bases at V and 4 bases at J, with 9 bases between the two ends. This CDR3 is 14 amino acids long. CDR3 nucleotides: TGTGCCAGCAGCCAAGACAGGGGCGGCTATGGCTACACCTTC. Protein product: CASSQDRGGYGYTF.

The chain has TRBV1 and TRBJ2-7; no check of the table's D call, TRBD2, against the DNA was made. TRBV1 is noted as a pseudogene. There are 16 residues in the CDR3. CDR3: CTPKRGRTGRSYEQYF. The CDR3 nucleotides are TGCACCCCCAAGCGGGGCCGGACGGGTAGGTCCTACGAGCAGTACTTC.

This sequence joins TRBV3-1 (or the pseudogene TRBV3-2) and TRBJ2-7; 14 bases are a match to TRBD2. J was trimmed by 2 bases and V by 4 bases; bases with no gene match: 19. The CDR3 contains 21 residues. Germline CDR1 reads LGHDT; CDR2 reads YNNKEL (reference sequence). The CDR3 coding sequence is TGTGCCAGCAGCCTCTCCTGGGCTGGACTAGCGGGGGGCTCCGCCCCCTACGAGCAGTACTTC. Translating it yields CASSLSWAGLAGGSAPYEQYF.

This chain uses TRBV27 with TRBJ2-1; 9 bases are a match to TRBD1. The junction had 15 bases not matched to a gene; V was cut back by 8 bases and J by 7 bases. Germline V gene data show CDR1 as MNHEY and CDR2 as SMNVEV (reference sequence). This CDR3 is 16 amino acids long. This chain's CDR3 is CASVSLPGQGTNEQFF. CDR3 DNA: TGTGCCAGCGTCTCACTCCCGGGACAGGGTACAAATGAGCAGTTCTTC.

On this clone itself: One junction end does not reproduce the germline sequence, and a read error may be involved. The V call is TRBV7-7, the J call TRBJ2-2, with 9 bases identical to TRBD1. Germline V gene data show CDR1 as SSHAT and CDR2 as FNYEAQ (reference sequence). The CDR3 is made up of 15 amino acids. The CDR3 DNA reads TGTGCTAGCAGCTCCCAGGGACAGGGATCGGGGGAGCTGTTTTTT. Protein sequence: CASSSQGQGSGELFF.

The rearrangement joins TRBV27 to TRBJ1-6, with D hard to call. The V gene lost 3 bases and the J gene lost 9 bases, with 9 bases spanning the gap. The CDR3 has 13 residues. Germline V gene sequence: CDR1 MNHEY, CDR2 SMNVEV (reference sequence). Written as DNA, the CDR3 is TGTGCCAGCAGTTTTATTACCACTTCACCCCTCCACTTT. Amino acids: CASSFITTSPLHF.

As concerns this clone: The same CDR3 arises from other DNA sequences in this sample as well. This sequence joins TRBV6-5 and TRBJ1-5; 7 bases are shared with TRBD1. CDR1 is MNHEY and CDR2 is SVGAGI in the germline V gene. The CDR3 covers 14 residues. Unmatched junction bases numbered 6, after V lost 6 bases and J lost 4 bases. CDR3 sequence: CASRRTGRNQPQHF. The CDR3 DNA follows: TGTGCCAGCAGGAGGACAGGTAGAAATCAGCCCCAGCATTTT.

The genes are TRBV24-1 and TRBJ1-5, with a possible D match to TRBD1 (5 bases). The CDR3 has 14 amino acids. Germline loops: CDR1 KGHDR, CDR2 SFDVKD. V was trimmed by 4 bases and J by 6 bases, leaving 12 bases between them. CDR3 DNA sequence: TGTGCCACCAGTGAGTCGGGACGTCTTCAGCCCCAGCATTTT. It is translated as CATSESGRLQPQHF.

The chain carries TRBV9 and TRBJ1-5; possible D gene TRBD1, 5 bases. The CDR3 has 15 residues. Trimming took 0 bases from V and 3 from J, leaving 10 bases between them. The V gene's germline CDR1 is SGDLS and CDR2 YYNGEE. For the CDR3, the DNA is TGTGCCAGCAGCGTAGGGGGAGGGGCCAATCAGCCCCAGCATTTT. Translating gives CASSVGGGANQPQHF.

The chain links TRBV14 to TRBJ2-7; possibly TRBD1 or TRBD2 for D (5 bases each). Trimming shortened V by 4 bases and J by 3 bases, and 25 bases separated the two germline ends. The CDR3 length is 18 residues. Germline CDR1 reads SGHDN; CDR2 reads FVKESK. CDR3 region: CASSPQGRGDPALYEQYF. The CDR3 DNA is TGTGCCAGCAGCCCTCAGGGACGAGGGGACCCAGCACTCTACGAGCAGTACTTC. The whole variable domain, filled in from reference TRBV14 and TRBJ2-7, reads EAGVTQFPSHSVIEKGQTVTLRCDPISGHDNLYWYRRVMGKEIKFLLHFVKESKQDESGMPNNRFLAERTGGTYSTLKVQPAELEDSGVYFCASSPQGRGDPALYEQYFGPGTRLTVT.

The chain combines TRBV7-8 with TRBJ1-1; D is undetermined. The CDR3 has 11 amino acids. Germline values: CDR1 SGHVS, CDR2 FQNEAQ. V lost 1 base and J 9 bases, leaving 6 bases between the germline ends. The CDR3 is CASSLGAQAFF. The CDR3 DNA sequence: TGTGCCAGCAGCTTAGGGGCTCAAGCTTTCTTT.

The chain is built from TRBV2 and TRBJ2-2; D is undetermined. Germline CDR1 is SNHLY and CDR2 is FYNNEI. This CDR3 comprises 12 residues. V was clipped by 5 bases and J by 5 bases, with 6 bases between them. In DNA, the CDR3 is TGTGCCAGCAGTCCTCAGACCGGGGAGCTGTTTTTT. Its translation: CASSPQTGELFF. The whole variable domain, remainder taken from reference TRBV2 and TRBJ2-2, is EPEVTQTPSHQVTQMGQEVILRCVPISNHLYFYWYRQILGQKVEFLVSFYNNEISEKSEIFDDQFSVERPDGSNFTLKIRSTKLEDSAMYFCASSPQTGELFFGEGSRLTVL.

The rearrangement joins TRBV5-1 to TRBJ2-3; 10 bases are shared with TRBD2. The ends lost 2 bases at V and 3 bases at J; junction bases unmatched: 3. In germline, CDR1 is SGHRS, CDR2 YFSETQ. The CDR3 runs to 15 residues. This CDR3 reads CASSLLAGRTDTQYF. The DNA of the CDR3 is TGCGCCAGCAGCTTACTAGCGGGGAGGACAGATACGCAGTATTTT.

CDR3 residues: CASSPEADQPQHF. Here the CDR3 DNA reads TGTGCCAGCAGTCCCGAGGCGGATCAGCCCCAGCATTTT. The rearrangement uses TRBV27 and TRBJ1-5; D call uncertain. Germline values: CDR1 MNHEY, CDR2 SMNVEV (reference sequence). V was cut by 5 bases and J by 5 bases, with 10 bases left in between. The CDR3 consists of 13 residues.

CDR3 sequence: CASSFGTGGFEQYF. The CDR3 DNA follows: TGTGCCAGCAGTTTCGGGACAGGGGGATTCGAGCAGTACTTC. This chain links TRBV27 with TRBJ2-7, with 11 nucleotides matching TRBD1. Trimming at V came to 3 bases and at J to 6 bases, leaving 4 bases not matched to a gene. The CDR3 totals 14 residues. The germline CDR1 and CDR2 sequences are MNHEY and SMNVEV (reference sequence).